The 30 T cell receptor beta chains below come from one sample, sequenced in a study of CD8 T cells in Susac syndrome. Reverse transcription used about 0.45 to 1 ug RNA and random hexamers. TCRdb fed the immunoSEQ multiplex PCR reads into MiXCR, producing one record per CDR3 protein. The data contain around 80,000 distinct CDR3 sequences, 91% of them singletons. The sequenced sample was CD8+ T cells from PBMCs. These receptors came from a human donor with multiple sclerosis.

Only one count was recorded for this clonotype. The chain links TRBV29-1 to TRBJ2-5; no reliable D call. Per the germline V gene, CDR1 is SQVTM and CDR2 is ANQGSEA. V lost 4 bases and J lost 1, with 19 bases in between. The CDR3 loop spans 16 amino acids. The CDR3 reads CSVVDELWGIQETQYF. Here the CDR3 DNA reads TGCAGCGTTGTAGATGAGTTGTGGGGAATCCAAGAGACCCAGTACTTC.

V is TRBV19 and J is TRBJ2-7, with D possibly TRBD2 on 6 matching bases. Trimming took off 6 bases at V and 4 bases at J, with 10 bases between the two ends. Germline assignment: CDR1 LNHDA and CDR2 SQIVND (reference sequence). This CDR3 region has 12 residues. CDR3 protein: CASSGSHYEQYF. The DNA of the CDR3 is TGTGCCAGTAGCGGGAGCCATTACGAGCAGTACTTC.

The chain carries TRBV5-4 and TRBJ2-7; D is possibly TRBD2 (6 bases). Deletions cut 6 bases from V and 2 bases from J, with 18 bases between. CDR1 and CDR2 (germline): SGHNT, YYREEE (reference sequence). CDR3 size: 15 residues. The CDR3 here is CASTSSTSTTYEQYF. The DNA for the CDR3 is TGTGCCAGCACCTCGTCAACTAGCACAACCTACGAGCAGTACTTC.

This chain joins TRBV5-1 and TRBJ1-4; 10 bases agree with TRBD1. The CDR3 runs to 19 residues. The trim removed 1 base at V and 4 bases at J, leaving 13 bases unmatched. Germline V gene sequence: CDR1 SGHRS, CDR2 YFSETQ. Written as DNA, the CDR3 is TGCGCCAGCAGCTTGTTCTCCCGGGACAGGGGATATGGTAATGAAAAACTGTTTTTT. Translation gives CASSLFSRDRGYGNEKLFF.

This rearrangement joins TRBV12-3 or TRBV12-4 to TRBJ2-3, with 10 nucleotides matching TRBD2. The CDR3 extends over 15 amino acids. The V gene end was trimmed by 6 bases and the J gene end by 1 base; junction bases not matched to a gene: 4. CDR3 DNA sequence: TGTGCCAGCAGCAGCACTAGCGGGGGCACAGATACGCAGTATTTT. Its translation: CASSSTSGGTDTQYF.

As regards this clonotype: One end of the junction does not line up with germline, which may come from a read error. J is TRBJ2-2 and V is TRBV30; D possibly corresponds to TRBD2 (7 bases). The germline gives CDR1 GTSNPN, CDR2 SVGIG (reference sequence). The CDR3 length is 12 residues. The CDR3 DNA reads TGTGCCGGGAGGGGGAAAGCCGGGGAGCTGTTTTTT. Amino acid sequence: CAGRGKAGELFF.

This sequence joins TRBV27 and TRBJ2-3; D may be TRBD2 (5 bases). V was trimmed by 3 bases and J by 4 bases, leaving 8 bases between them. CDR1 is MNHEY and CDR2 is SMNVEV in the germline V gene (reference sequence). This CDR3 region has 13 residues. CDR3 sequence (DNA): TGTGCCAGCAGTTTCCCCGGGGCAGATACGCAGTATTTT. Protein: CASSFPGADTQYF.

The genes are TRBV6-5 and TRBJ2-2; 7 bases agree with TRBD2. Germline values: CDR1 MNHEY, CDR2 SVGAGI. V shed 2 bases, J shed 4 bases, and the junction held 4 bases outside the gene matches. The CDR3 is 15 amino acids. CDR3 sequence: CASSYAGVTTGELFF. For the CDR3, the DNA is TGTGCCAGCAGTTACGCGGGGGTTACCACCGGGGAGCTGTTTTTT.

This chain uses TRBV28 with TRBJ2-2, with 9 bases that match TRBD1. CDR1 is MDHEN and CDR2 is SYDVKM in the germline V gene. The CDR3 consists of 15 residues. V gave up 5 bases and J gave up 6 bases; unmatched junction bases: 7. DNA for the CDR3: TGTGCCAGCAGTCATGGGACAGGGAGTCCCGGGGAGCTGTTTTTT. It is translated as CASSHGTGSPGELFF. The whole variable domain, filled in from reference TRBV28 and TRBJ2-2, reads DVKVTQSSRYLVKRTGEKVFLECVQDMDHENMFWYRQDPGLGLRLIYFSYDVKMKEKGDIPEGYSVSREKKERFSLILESASTNQTSMYLCASSHGTGSPGELFFGEGSRLTVL.

The chain joins TRBV2 to TRBJ1-5, with D possibly TRBD1 on 5 matching bases. The CDR3 has 15 residues. CDR1 SNHLY and CDR2 FYNNEI come from the germline V gene. V lost 6 bases and J 0 bases, leaving 12 bases between the germline ends. The CDR3 reads CASRGDPYSNQPQHF. In DNA form, the CDR3 reads TGTGCCAGCAGAGGGGACCCGTATAGCAATCAGCCCCAGCATTTT.

The table lists this clonotype with a few counts. This sequence joins TRBV24-1 and TRBJ2-7; D is perhaps TRBD1 (5 bases). The V gene's germline CDR1 is KGHDR and CDR2 SFDVKD. Trimming pared 3 bases from V and 3 bases from J, leaving 8 bases between. This CDR3 is built from 13 residues. The CDR3, as DNA: TGTGCCACCAGTGATGCCAGGGACTACGAGCAGTACTTC. It is translated as CATSDARDYEQYF.

The chain is built from TRBV7-8 and TRBJ2-7; a possible D gene is TRBD1 (5 bases). CDR1 is SGHVS and CDR2 is FQNEAQ in the germline V gene. Trimming took off 1 base at V and 9 bases at J, with 13 bases between the two ends. CDR3 length equals 13 residues. CDR3 sequence reads: CASSLEGFQGQYF. The CDR3 DNA is TGTGCCAGCAGCTTAGAGGGTTTCCAGGGGCAGTACTTC. The full variable domain, rest sourced from reference TRBV7-8 and TRBJ2-7, is GAGVSQSPRYKVAKRGQDVALRCDPISGHVSLFWYQQALGQGPEFLTYFQNEAQLDKSGLPSDRFFAERPEGSVSTLKIQRTQQEDSAVYLCASSLEGFQGQYFGPGTRLTVT.

The chain carries TRBV20-1 and TRBJ2-2, with D possibly being TRBD2 (7 bases). The germline gives CDR1 DFQATT, CDR2 SNEGSKA (reference sequence). With 4 bases removed from V and 6 bases from J, the gap between germline ends came to 21 bases. The CDR3 runs to 16 residues. The DNA for the CDR3 is TGCAGTGCTAATTTACAGGGATGGGGGAGGGCCGGGGAGCTGTTTTTT. Its translation is CSANLQGWGRAGELFF.

V usage is TRBV9 and J usage is TRBJ2-3, with TRBD2 identical over 9 bases. Looked up from germline, CDR1 is SGDLS and CDR2 is YYNGEE. The CDR3 is 16 amino acids. The V and J ends lost 1 base and 2 bases, in that order; junction bases with no gene match: 5. CDR3 sequence (DNA): TGTGCCAGCAGCGTATACGCTAGCGGGGCCACAGATACGCAGTATTTT. Protein: CASSVYASGATDTQYF. Combining the CDR3 with reference TRBV9 and TRBJ2-3 gives the whole variable domain DSGVTQTPKHLITATGQRVTLRCSPRSGDLSVYWYQQSLDQGLQFLIQYYNGEERAKGNILERFSAQQFPDLHSELNLSSLELGDSALYFCASSVYASGATDTQYFGPGTRLTVL.

DNA for the CDR3: TGTGCCAGCAGTCCGATGGACGACTACGAGCAGTACTTC. It specifies CASSPMDDYEQYF. The chain carries TRBV12-3 or TRBV12-4 and TRBJ2-7; D unclear. V lost 5 bases and J 3 bases, leaving 11 bases between the germline ends. This CDR3 has 13 residues.

In this sample, this clonotype turned up once. V usage is TRBV19 and J usage is TRBJ2-5; no clear D. Germline V CDR1 and CDR2: LNHDA, SQIVND (reference sequence). V was cut by 6 bases and J by 3 bases, with 11 bases left in between. The CDR3 is 13 residues long. The DNA for the CDR3 is TGTGCCAGTAGCCCCCCCGAGGAAGAGACCCAGTACTTC. Its translation is CASSPPEEETQYF. Using reference TRBV19 and TRBJ2-5 for the parts outside the CDR3, the full variable domain is DGGITQSPKYLFRKEGQNVTLSCEQNLNHDAMYWYRQDPGQGLRLIYYSQIVNDFQKGDIAEGYSVSREKKESFPLTVTSAQKNPTAFYLCASSPPEEETQYFGPGTRLLVL.

V and J are TRBV7-9 and TRBJ2-7; perhaps TRBD2 as D (6 bases). CDR1 is SEHNR, CDR2 FQNEAQ, per germline (reference sequence). V was clipped by 5 bases and J by 5 bases, with 16 bases between them. The CDR3 covers 14 residues. The CDR3 protein is CASSPPGAKNEQYF. CDR3 bases: TGTGCCAGCAGCCCCCCGGGAGCGAAGAACGAGCAGTACTTC.

This clonotype was counted a single time. J is TRBJ1-4 and V is TRBV5-1; possibly TRBD1 for D (6 bases). Looked up from germline, CDR1 is SGHRS and CDR2 is YFSETQ. There are 16 residues in the CDR3. The V gene lost 7 bases and the J gene lost 0 bases, with 16 bases spanning the gap. CDR3 sequence: CASVWWGHATNEKLFF. Here the CDR3 DNA reads TGCGCCAGCGTTTGGTGGGGGCATGCAACTAATGAAAAACTGTTTTTT.

The chain combines TRBV27 with TRBJ2-3; TRBD1 agrees at 8 bases. The CDR3 is 16 amino acids. Losses at the gene ends were 1 base for V and 4 bases for J; bases not matched to a gene: 7. Germline lookup yields CDR1 MNHEY and CDR2 SMNVEV (reference sequence). In DNA form, the CDR3 reads TGTGCCAGCAGTTTATATCCAGGGGGCTATGCAGATACGCAGTATTTT. This gives the protein CASSLYPGGYADTQYF.

The chain uses TRBV20-1 and TRBJ2-3; 7 positions match TRBD1. The CDR3 is made up of 16 amino acids. The ends lost 0 bases at V and 3 bases at J; junction bases unmatched: 9. Germline CDR1 reads DFQATT; CDR2 reads SNEGSKA (reference sequence). This chain's CDR3 is CSARDPLQGLTDTQYF. In nucleotides, the CDR3 is TGCAGTGCTAGAGATCCCTTACAGGGGCTGACAGATACGCAGTATTTT.

The chain joins TRBV9 to TRBJ2-1; D not certain. The CDR3 is made up of 14 amino acids. The germline V gene encodes CDR1 SGDLS and CDR2 YYNGEE. V was shortened by 0 bases and J by 8 bases, with 12 bases between the two germline ends. This chain's CDR3 is CASSVGAGWDEQFF. CDR3 bases: TGTGCCAGCAGCGTAGGAGCAGGCTGGGATGAGCAGTTCTTC.

V gene TRBV12-3 or TRBV12-4 combines with J gene TRBJ2-1; D may be TRBD2 (5 bases). This CDR3 contains 14 residues. V was cut by 5 bases and J by 3 bases, with 11 bases left in between. The CDR3 DNA is TGTGCCAGCAGTCTAGTGGCGGGCTACAATGAGCAGTTCTTC. Its translation: CASSLVAGYNEQFF.

The chain combines TRBV4-1 with TRBJ1-5; D is undetermined. The CDR3 totals 15 residues. Trimming stripped 1 base from V and 7 bases from J, with 14 bases between. Germline loops: CDR1 MGHRA, CDR2 YSYEKL. CDR3 sequence (DNA): TGCGCCAGCAGCCAAGGGTCCGGGGTAAGCCAGCCCCAGCATTTT. It encodes CASSQGSGVSQPQHF.

V usage is TRBV6-5 and J usage is TRBJ2-7; possibly TRBD1 or TRBD2 for D (5 bases each). This CDR3 contains 12 residues. Trimming pared 8 bases from V and 1 base from J, leaving 9 bases between. Germline V gene sequence: CDR1 MNHEY, CDR2 SVGAGI. This CDR3 is CASGTGSYEQYF. The CDR3 coding sequence is TGTGCCAGCGGGACGGGATCCTACGAGCAGTACTTC.

The chain couples TRBV10-2 to TRBJ2-3; TRBD2 matches 10 bases. Germline V gene data show CDR1 as WSHSY and CDR2 as SAAADI. V lost 10 bases and J lost 3; bases outside the gene matches: 4. The length of the CDR3 is 13 residues. The CDR3 nucleotides are TGCGCCATCCTAGCGGGAGCTACAGATACGCAGTATTTT. Encoded protein: CAILAGATDTQYF.

This clonotype was recorded only once. The DNA for the CDR3 is TGCGCCAGCAGCTCAGGACTAGCGGGGGGTAACAATGAGCAGTTCTTC. It specifies CASSSGLAGGNNEQFF. The rearrangement joins TRBV5-1 to TRBJ2-1, with 14 bases that match TRBD2. Trimming cost V 3 bases and J 5 bases; bases outside gene matches: 4. The CDR3 is made up of 16 amino acids. Germline V lookup: CDR1 SGHRS, CDR2 YFSETQ.

The gene calls are TRBV20-1 and TRBJ1-1, with TRBD1 as a possible D gene (6 bases). CDR3 size: 14 residues. Germline values: CDR1 DFQATT, CDR2 SNEGSKA (reference sequence). V was clipped by 4 bases and J by 6 bases, with 18 bases between them. CDR3 in amino acids: CSATLTQGIAEAFF. DNA for the CDR3: TGCAGTGCTACCCTAACACAGGGAATCGCTGAAGCTTTCTTT.

The J gene is TRBJ1-2, the V gene TRBV18; D is unresolved. The germline V gene encodes CDR1 KGHSH and CDR2 LQKENI. The CDR3 has 15 residues. V was trimmed by 2 bases and J by 4 bases, leaving 14 bases between them. CDR3 nucleotides: TGTGCCAGCTCACCAGGCGGGGTAGTCACCTATGGCTACACCTTC. Its protein product is CASSPGGVVTYGYTF.

The V gene is TRBV25-1, the J gene TRBJ2-2, with 9 nucleotides matching TRBD2. V was pared by 0 bases and J by 4 bases, with 12 bases of the junction left unmatched. The CDR3 spans 19 residues. From germline, CDR1 is MGHDK and CDR2 SYGVNS. CDR3 residues: CASSEYNRRAGGGTGELFF. The CDR3 coding sequence is TGTGCCAGCAGTGAATATAATCGTCGGGCGGGAGGGGGCACCGGGGAGCTGTTTTTT.

V usage is TRBV19 and J usage is TRBJ2-1; 8 nucleotides agree with TRBD2. This CDR3 spans 16 amino acids. Germline CDR1 and CDR2: LNHDA and SQIVND (reference sequence). With V trimmed by 9 bases and J by 0 bases, 10 bases remained unmatched. CDR3 residues: CASYAGGPSSYNEQFF. CDR3 bases: TGTGCCAGCTACGCGGGGGGCCCTTCCTCCTACAATGAGCAGTTCTTC.